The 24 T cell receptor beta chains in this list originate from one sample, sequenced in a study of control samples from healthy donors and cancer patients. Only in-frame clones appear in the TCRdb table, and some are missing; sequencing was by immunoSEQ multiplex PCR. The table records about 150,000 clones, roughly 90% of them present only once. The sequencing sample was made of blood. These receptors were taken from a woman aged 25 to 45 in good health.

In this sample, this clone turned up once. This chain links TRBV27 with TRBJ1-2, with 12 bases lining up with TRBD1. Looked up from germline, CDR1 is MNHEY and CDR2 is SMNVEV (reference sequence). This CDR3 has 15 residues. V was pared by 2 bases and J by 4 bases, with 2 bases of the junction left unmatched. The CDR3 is CASSLGTGGAYGYTF. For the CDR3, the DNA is TGTGCCAGCAGTTTAGGGACAGGGGGCGCCTATGGCTACACCTTC.

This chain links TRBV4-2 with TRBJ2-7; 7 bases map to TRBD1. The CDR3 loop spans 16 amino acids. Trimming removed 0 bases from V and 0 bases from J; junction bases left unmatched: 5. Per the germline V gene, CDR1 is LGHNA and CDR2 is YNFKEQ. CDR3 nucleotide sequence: TGTGCCAGCAGCCAAGAAGAAGGGGACAGCTCCTACGAGCAGTACTTC. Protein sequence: CASSQEEGDSSYEQYF.

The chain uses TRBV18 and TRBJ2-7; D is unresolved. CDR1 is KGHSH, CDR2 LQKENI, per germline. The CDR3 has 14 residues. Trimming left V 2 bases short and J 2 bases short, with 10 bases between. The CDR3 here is CASSPSRGPYEQYF. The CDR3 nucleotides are TGTGCCAGCTCACCATCCCGCGGTCCCTACGAGCAGTACTTC.

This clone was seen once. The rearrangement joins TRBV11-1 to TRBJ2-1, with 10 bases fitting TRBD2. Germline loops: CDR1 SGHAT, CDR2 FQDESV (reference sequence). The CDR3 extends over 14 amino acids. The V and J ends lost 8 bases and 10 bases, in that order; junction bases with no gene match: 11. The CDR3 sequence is CASGPTSGVGEQFF. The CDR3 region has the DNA TGTGCCAGCGGCCCCACTAGCGGGGTGGGGGAGCAGTTCTTC.

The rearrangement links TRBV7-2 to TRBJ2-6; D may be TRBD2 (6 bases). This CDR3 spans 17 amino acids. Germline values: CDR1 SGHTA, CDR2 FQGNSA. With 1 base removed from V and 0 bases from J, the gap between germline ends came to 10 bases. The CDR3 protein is CASSLVGGVSGANVLTF. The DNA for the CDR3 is TGTGCCAGCAGCTTAGTCGGCGGGGTCTCTGGGGCCAACGTCCTGACTTTC.

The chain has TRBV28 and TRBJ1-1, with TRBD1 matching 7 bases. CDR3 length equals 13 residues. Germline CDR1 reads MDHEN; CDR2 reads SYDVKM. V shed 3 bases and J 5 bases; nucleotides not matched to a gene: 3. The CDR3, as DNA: TGTGCCAGCAGTTTGGACAGGCGGACTGAAGCTTTCTTT. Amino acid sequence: CASSLDRRTEAFF.

This CDR3 is CASSHRTGANTGELFF. The CDR3 DNA reads TGTGCCAGCAGCCATCGGACAGGGGCGAACACCGGGGAGCTGTTTTTT. The chain is built from TRBV7-3 and TRBJ2-2; 9 positions match TRBD1. Germline CDR1 and CDR2: SGHTA and FQGTGA. The CDR3 covers 16 residues. V lost 5 bases to trimming and J lost 0 bases; unmatched junction nucleotides: 4.

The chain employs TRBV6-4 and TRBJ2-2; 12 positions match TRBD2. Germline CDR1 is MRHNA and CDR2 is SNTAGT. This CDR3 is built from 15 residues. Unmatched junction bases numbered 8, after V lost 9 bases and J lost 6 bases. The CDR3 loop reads CARLGLAGPPGELFF. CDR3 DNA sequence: TGTGCCAGACTCGGACTAGCGGGACCCCCCGGGGAGCTGTTTTTT.

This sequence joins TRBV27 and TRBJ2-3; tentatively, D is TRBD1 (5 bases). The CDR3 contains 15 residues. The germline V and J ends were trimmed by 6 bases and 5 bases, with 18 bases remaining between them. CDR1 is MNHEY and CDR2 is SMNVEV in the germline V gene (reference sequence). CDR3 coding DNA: TGTGCCAGCAGACCAAATCAGGGATTGGGAGATACGCAGTATTTT. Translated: CASRPNQGLGDTQYF.

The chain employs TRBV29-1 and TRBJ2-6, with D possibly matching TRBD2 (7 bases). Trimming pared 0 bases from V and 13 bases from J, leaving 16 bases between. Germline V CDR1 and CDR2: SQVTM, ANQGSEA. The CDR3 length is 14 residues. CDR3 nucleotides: TGCAGCGTTGAAGATAAGGGGGGGCCCCTGGTCCTGACTTTC. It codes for CSVEDKGGPLVLTF.

CDR3 residues: CASSLLQGYEQYF. CDR3 nucleotide sequence: TGTGCCAGCAGCTTACTCCAGGGCTACGAGCAGTACTTC. The J gene is TRBJ2-7, the V gene TRBV7-2, with D tentatively TRBD1 (5 bases). CDR3 length: 13 amino acids. The V and J ends lost 2 bases and 3 bases respectively, with 8 bases between them. Germline V lookup: CDR1 SGHTA, CDR2 FQGNSA.

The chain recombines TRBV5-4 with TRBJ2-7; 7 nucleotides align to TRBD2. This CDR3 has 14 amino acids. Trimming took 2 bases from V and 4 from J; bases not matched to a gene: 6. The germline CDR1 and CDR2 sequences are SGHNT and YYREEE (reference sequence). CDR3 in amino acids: CASSFRGRGYEQYF. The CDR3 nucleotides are TGTGCCAGCAGCTTTCGTGGGAGGGGTTACGAGCAGTACTTC.

The CDR3 protein is CASSLEPGFSPNQPQHF. DNA for the CDR3: TGCGCCAGCAGCTTGGAACCGGGGTTCAGCCCCAATCAGCCCCAGCATTTT. The chain employs TRBV5-1 and TRBJ1-5, with D unclear. The germline V gene has CDR1 SGHRS and CDR2 YFSETQ. The V end lost 0 bases, the J end lost 3 bases, and 16 bases lay between the germline ends. This CDR3 has 17 amino acids.

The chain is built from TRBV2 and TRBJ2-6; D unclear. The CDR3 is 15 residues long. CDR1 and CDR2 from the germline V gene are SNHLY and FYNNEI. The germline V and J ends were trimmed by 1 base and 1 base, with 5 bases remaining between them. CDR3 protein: CASSEEGSGANVLTF. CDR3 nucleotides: TGTGCCAGCAGTGAAGAGGGATCTGGGGCCAACGTCCTGACTTTC.

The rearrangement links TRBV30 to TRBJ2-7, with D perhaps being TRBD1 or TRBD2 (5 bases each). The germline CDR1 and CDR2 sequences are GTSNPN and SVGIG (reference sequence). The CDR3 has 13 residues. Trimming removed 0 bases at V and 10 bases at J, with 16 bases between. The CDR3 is CAWSVGDVQEQYF. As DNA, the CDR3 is TGTGCCTGGAGTGTGGGGGATGTACAGGAACAGTACTTC. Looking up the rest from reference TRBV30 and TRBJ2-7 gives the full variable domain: SQTIHQWPATLVQPVGSPLSLECTVEGTSNPNLYWYRQAAGRGLQLLFYSVGIGQISSEVPQNLSASRPQDRQFILSSKKLLLSDSGFYLCAWSVGDVQEQYFGPGTRLTVT.

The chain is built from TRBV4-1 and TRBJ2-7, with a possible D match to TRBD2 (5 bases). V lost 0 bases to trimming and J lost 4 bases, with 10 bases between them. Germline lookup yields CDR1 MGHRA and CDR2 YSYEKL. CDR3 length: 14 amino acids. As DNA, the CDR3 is TGCGCCAGCAGCCAAGACGACTACTCTTACGAGCAGTACTTC. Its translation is CASSQDDYSYEQYF.

CDR3 nucleotides: TGTGCCAGTAGTTACCGGGATGGGAACACTGAAGCTTTCTTT. Translated: CASSYRDGNTEAFF. The chain links TRBV19 to TRBJ1-1; D remains unclear. This CDR3 has 14 residues. Germline assignment: CDR1 LNHDA and CDR2 SQIVND (reference sequence). V was pared by 5 bases and J by 1 base, with 11 bases between.

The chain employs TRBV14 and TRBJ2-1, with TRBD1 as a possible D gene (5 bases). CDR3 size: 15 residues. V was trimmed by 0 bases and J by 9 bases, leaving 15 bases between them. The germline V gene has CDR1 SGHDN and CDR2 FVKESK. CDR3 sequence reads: CASSQDGQGWGEQFF. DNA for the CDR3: TGTGCCAGCAGCCAAGATGGGCAGGGTTGGGGTGAGCAGTTCTTC.

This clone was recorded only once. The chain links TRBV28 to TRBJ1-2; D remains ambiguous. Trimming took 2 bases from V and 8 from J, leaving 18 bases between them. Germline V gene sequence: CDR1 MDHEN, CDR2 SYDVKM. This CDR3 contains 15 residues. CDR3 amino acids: CASSLVGAPLGGYTF. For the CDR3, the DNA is TGTGCCAGCAGTTTAGTTGGTGCTCCTCTGGGGGGCTACACCTTC.

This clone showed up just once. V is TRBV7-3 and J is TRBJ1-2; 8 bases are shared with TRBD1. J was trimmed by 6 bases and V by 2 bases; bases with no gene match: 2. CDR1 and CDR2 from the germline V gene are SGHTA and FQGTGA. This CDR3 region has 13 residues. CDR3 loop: CASSLSDRDGYTF. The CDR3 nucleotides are TGTGCCAGCAGCTTATCGGACAGGGATGGCTACACCTTC.

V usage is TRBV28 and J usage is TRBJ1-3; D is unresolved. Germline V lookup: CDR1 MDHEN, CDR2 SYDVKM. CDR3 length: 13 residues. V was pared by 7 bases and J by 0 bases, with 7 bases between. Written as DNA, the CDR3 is TGTGCCAGCATTGCTCTCTCTGGAAACACCATATATTTT. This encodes CASIALSGNTIYF.

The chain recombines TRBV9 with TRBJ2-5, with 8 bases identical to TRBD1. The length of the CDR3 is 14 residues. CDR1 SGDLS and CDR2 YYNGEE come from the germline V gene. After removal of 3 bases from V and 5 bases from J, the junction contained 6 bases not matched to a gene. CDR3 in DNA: TGTGCCAGCAGCGCCCGGACAGGGTCGGAGACCCAGTACTTC. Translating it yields CASSARTGSETQYF.

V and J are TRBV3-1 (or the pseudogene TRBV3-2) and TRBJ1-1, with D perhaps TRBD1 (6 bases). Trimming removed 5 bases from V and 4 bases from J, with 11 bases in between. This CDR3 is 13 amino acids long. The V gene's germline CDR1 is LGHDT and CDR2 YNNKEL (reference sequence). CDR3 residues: CASSRGESTEAFF. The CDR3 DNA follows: TGTGCCAGCAGCAGGGGGGAAAGCACTGAAGCTTTCTTT.

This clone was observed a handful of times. The CDR3 protein is CASSVARANSPLHF. The CDR3 DNA reads as TGTGCCAGCAGCGTAGCGAGGGCTAATTCACCCCTCCACTTT. V is TRBV9 and J is TRBJ1-6; the D is unclear. The V gene lost 0 bases and the J gene lost 6 bases, with 7 bases spanning the gap. The CDR3 covers 14 residues. Germline V lookup: CDR1 SGDLS, CDR2 YYNGEE. Full variable domain (rest looked up from reference TRBV9 and TRBJ1-6): DSGVTQTPKHLITATGQRVTLRCSPRSGDLSVYWYQQSLDQGLQFLIQYYNGEERAKGNILERFSAQQFPDLHSELNLSSLELGDSALYFCASSVARANSPLHFGNGTRLTVT.